The 14 T cell receptor beta chains below come from one sample, sequenced in a study of Ad26.COV2.S vaccination and SARS-CoV-2 variants. The assay was immunoSEQ multiplex PCR, and TCRdb's table has in-frame clones only and misses some. The table includes 400,000 to 450,000 clones, 92% detected once. Indicated treatment: 15 to 20 received Ad26.COV2.S at low or high dose, single or two shots; several received placebo; per-sample allocation not given. The samples were gathered on day 63 after the first injection of vaccine or placebo. The sample here was peripheral blood, taken in a trial of Ad26.COV2.S vaccine versus placebo. These receptors came from a person between 18 and 65 years old who received the Ad26.COV2.S COVID-19 vaccine or a placebo.

The chain employs TRBV10-3 and TRBJ1-3, with 9 bases fitting TRBD1. The V segment lost 11 bases and the J segment 0 bases; nucleotides outside the gene matches: 17. The CDR3 sequence is 18 residues long. The V gene's germline CDR1 is ENHRY and CDR2 SYGVKD. Here the CDR3 DNA reads TGTGCCCCGACTGAGGGGACAGGGAGGGGAAGCTCTGGAAACACCATATATTTT. As protein: CAPTEGTGRGSSGNTIYF.

J is TRBJ2-3 and V is TRBV7-9, with 7 bases lining up with TRBD1. The CDR3 contains 15 residues. Germline-derived CDR1 and CDR2 are SEHNR and FQNEAQ (reference sequence). The V and J ends lost 6 bases and 0 bases, in that order; junction bases with no gene match: 6. The CDR3, as DNA: TGTGCCAGCAGTTCCGACAGGGACAGCACAGATACGCAGTATTTT. It codes for CASSSDRDSTDTQYF.

V and J are TRBV5-1 and TRBJ2-3; D is unresolved. The CDR3 is 14 amino acids. Trimming left V 5 bases short and J 5 bases short, with 15 bases between. Germline-derived CDR1 and CDR2 are SGHRS and YFSETQ. CDR3 coding DNA: TGCGCCAGCAGTTCTGGAATGGTTCTAGATACGCAGTATTTT. Translation gives CASSSGMVLDTQYF.

The chain is built from TRBV6-4 and TRBJ2-1, with 12 bases matching TRBD2. CDR1 MRHNA and CDR2 SNTAGT come from the germline V gene. There are 14 residues in the CDR3. The J segment lost 6 bases and the V segment lost 10 bases, leaving 7 bases of the junction unmatched. The CDR3 DNA reads TGTGCCACCGCTAGCGGGGGGGCTTTCAATGAGCAGTTCTTC. This translates into CATASGGAFNEQFF.

This clone has a single count. The chain combines TRBV2 with TRBJ1-1; D is undetermined. The germline V gene encodes CDR1 SNHLY and CDR2 FYNNEI. V lost 6 bases, J lost 4 bases, and 9 bases lay in between. The CDR3 sequence is 12 residues long. CDR3: CASRRAFTEAFF. CDR3 DNA: TGTGCCAGCAGACGCGCCTTCACTGAAGCTTTCTTT.

The genes are TRBV5-1 and TRBJ2-3; D not certain. The length of the CDR3 is 13 residues. Germline CDR1 is SGHRS and CDR2 is YFSETQ. The V gene lost 4 bases and the J gene lost 1 base, with 7 bases spanning the gap. The CDR3 coding sequence is TGCGCCAGCAGCGCGCAGGGCACAGATACGCAGTATTTT. This codes for CASSAQGTDTQYF.

The chain combines TRBV11-2 with TRBJ2-6; 7 nucleotides align to TRBD1. The CDR3 totals 15 residues. The V gene's germline CDR1 is SGHAT and CDR2 FQNNGV. V was clipped by 4 bases and J by 2 bases; unmatched bases: 2. The CDR3 sequence is CASSSDRAGANVLTF. CDR3 in DNA: TGTGCCAGCAGCTCCGACAGGGCTGGGGCCAACGTCCTGACTTTC.

V and J are TRBV11-2 and TRBJ2-5; 8 bases agree with TRBD1. The CDR3 consists of 15 residues. V shed 3 bases, J shed 5 bases, and the junction held 8 bases outside the gene matches. Looked up from germline, CDR1 is SGHAT and CDR2 is FQNNGV. The CDR3 here is CASSLGTGQMETQYF. The CDR3, as DNA: TGTGCCAGCAGCTTGGGGACAGGCCAAATGGAGACCCAGTACTTC. Together with reference TRBV11-2 and TRBJ2-5, the CDR3 gives the full variable domain: EAGVAQSPRYKIIEKRQSVAFWCNPISGHATLYWYQQILGQGPKLLIQFQNNGVVDDSQLPKDRFSAERLKGVDSTLKIQPAKLEDSAVYLCASSLGTGQMETQYFGPGTRLLVL.

This clone occurred a few times. CDR3 nucleotides: TGCGCCAGCAGCCAAGAGTGGGGACAGTTAAATCAGCCCCAGCATTTT. It specifies CASSQEWGQLNQPQHF. The rearrangement joins TRBV4-3 to TRBJ1-5, with 7 bases fitting TRBD1. This CDR3 region has 16 residues. With V trimmed by 0 bases and J by 4 bases, 6 bases remained unmatched. Germline-derived CDR1 and CDR2 are LGHNA and YSLEER.

The V gene is TRBV4-3, the J gene TRBJ1-6; 9 bases are a match to TRBD1. V was clipped by 4 bases and J by 8 bases; unmatched bases: 9. Germline V gene sequence: CDR1 LGHNA, CDR2 YSLEER. The CDR3 spans 16 residues. The CDR3 loop is CASSPSGTGLDSPLHF. As DNA, the CDR3 is TGCGCCAGCAGCCCTTCCGGGACAGGGTTGGATTCACCCCTCCACTTT.

The genes are TRBV30 and TRBJ1-4, with D hard to call. The CDR3 is made up of 13 amino acids. Germline-derived CDR1 and CDR2 are GTSNPN and SVGIG (reference sequence). The ends were cut back, 2 bases at V and 8 bases at J, with 12 bases in the middle. The CDR3 DNA is TGTGCCTGGAGTAGCGGACTCCGGGAAAAACTGTTTTTT. This gives the protein CAWSSGLREKLFF.

The V gene is TRBV24-1, the J gene TRBJ2-3; 7 positions agree with TRBD2. CDR1 and CDR2 (germline): KGHDR, SFDVKD. The V and J ends lost 7 bases and 2 bases, in that order; junction bases with no gene match: 5. The CDR3 covers 14 residues. CDR3 sequence (DNA): TGTGCCACCAGCCCGGGGGGATTCACAGATACGCAGTATTTT. Encoded protein: CATSPGGFTDTQYF.

The chain uses TRBV7-9 and TRBJ2-7; 11 positions agree with TRBD2. V lost 10 bases, J lost 4 bases, and 15 bases stayed unmatched. Germline CDR1 is SEHNR and CDR2 is FQNEAQ (reference sequence). CDR3 length: 16 amino acids. CDR3 nucleotide sequence: TGTGCCACAGCCCCCCCAGGGGGACTAGCGGTATACGAGCAGTACTTC. Its translation is CATAPPGGLAVYEQYF. The entire variable domain, with the rest obtained from reference TRBV7-9 and TRBJ2-7, is as follows: DTGVSQNPRHKITKRGQNVTFRCDPISEHNRLYWYRQTLGQGPEFLTYFQNEAQLEKSRLLSDRFSAERPKGSFSTLEIQRTEQGDSAMYLCATAPPGGLAVYEQYFGPGTRLTVT.

This clone was picked up one time. V and J are TRBV2 and TRBJ2-7, with 12 bases lining up with TRBD2. The J segment lost 2 bases and the V segment lost 6 bases, leaving 8 bases of the junction unmatched. Looked up from germline, CDR1 is SNHLY and CDR2 is FYNNEI. The CDR3 contains 16 residues. CDR3 DNA: TGTGCCAGCAGGGCACGGACTAGCGGGAAGACCTACGAGCAGTACTTC. Amino acid sequence: CASRARTSGKTYEQYF.